Listed here are 17 T cell receptor beta chains from one sample, sequenced in a study of vaccination and CD4 T cells after COVID-19. Sample time point: late sampling 161 to 241 days after vaccination in a few convalescent patients. As for treatment: 10-day PBMC culture with coronavirus spike peptide pools or control peptides (ViraFEST assay). The Oncomine TCR Beta short-read assay was applied to DNA of cultured CD4+ T cells. TCRdb ran MiXCR on the PCR reads and lists one entry per CDR3 protein. The table includes tens of thousands of distinct CDR3 sequences, roughly two fifths detected once. Their specific antigens are unknown. The sequencing used CD4+ T cells from blood, cultured in vitro, collected about 7 months after SARS-CoV-2 vaccination. These receptors were obtained from a human donor who had recovered from COVID-19.

In its sample, this clonotype was seen many times. This chain joins TRBV7-2 and TRBJ1-2; D might be TRBD1 (5 bases). Per the germline V gene, CDR1 is SGHTA and CDR2 is FQGNSA. V was trimmed by 2 bases and J by 4 bases, leaving 17 bases between them. The CDR3 has 16 residues. The DNA of the CDR3 is TGTGCCAGCAGCTTAACCAGTGTTGGGGGACCCTATGGCTACACCTTC. Residues: CASSLTSVGGPYGYTF. The full variable domain, its missing parts supplied by reference TRBV7-2 and TRBJ1-2, is GAGVSQSPSNKVTEKGKDVELRCDPISGHTALYWYRQSLGQGLEFLIYFQGNSAPDKSGLPSDRFSAERTGGSVSTLTIQRTQQEDSAVYLCASSLTSVGGPYGYTFGSGTRLTVV.

This clonotype appeared a few times. The chain is built from TRBV6-2 or TRBV6-3 and TRBJ1-2, with D perhaps matching TRBD1 (5 bases). CDR3 length: 14 amino acids. Trimming removed 5 bases at V and 7 bases at J, with 17 bases between. The germline V gene has CDR1 MNHEY and CDR2 SVGEGT. For the CDR3, the DNA is TGTGCCAGCAGTCCAACGGGGGAGTTTTCTGGCTACACCTTC. Its protein is CASSPTGEFSGYTF.

This clonotype has just a few counts. The rearrangement uses TRBV7-9 and TRBJ2-6; D gene unclear. Looked up from germline, CDR1 is SEHNR and CDR2 is FQNEAQ (reference sequence). V was trimmed by 3 bases and J by 4 bases, leaving 4 bases between them. The CDR3 extends over 13 amino acids. This chain's CDR3 is CASSLGGANVLTF. The CDR3 coding sequence is TGTGCCAGCAGCTTGGGAGGGGCCAACGTCCTGACTTTC.

This clonotype was seen more than once but under ten times. The CDR3 protein is CSVEGDRYNYEQYF. The CDR3 region has the DNA TGCAGCGTTGAGGGGGATAGATATAACTACGAGCAGTACTTC. The chain couples TRBV29-1 to TRBJ2-7; D tentatively reads TRBD1 or TRBD2 (5 bases each). The CDR3 has 14 amino acids. The germline V gene encodes CDR1 SQVTM and CDR2 ANQGSEA. Between the trimmed V and J ends, which lost 3 bases and 3 bases, there was a span of 15 bases.

The gene calls are TRBV7-2 and TRBJ2-5; no firm D call. Germline assignment: CDR1 SGHTA and CDR2 FQGNSA. The germline V and J ends were trimmed by 7 bases and 2 bases, with 14 bases remaining between them. The CDR3 contains 14 residues. This CDR3 is CASTPRFGQETQYF. The CDR3 DNA sequence: TGTGCCAGCACCCCTAGATTTGGACAAGAGACCCAGTACTTC.

This chain uses TRBV7-9 with TRBJ2-7; TRBD2 aligns across 8 bases. The CDR3 sequence is 15 residues long. Looked up from germline, CDR1 is SEHNR and CDR2 is FQNEAQ (reference sequence). Trimming cost V 5 bases and J 7 bases; bases outside gene matches: 13. CDR3 sequence reads: CASSPRGGGGREQYF. CDR3 DNA sequence: TGTGCCAGCAGCCCCCGGGGGGGGGGCGGAAGGGAGCAGTACTTC.

This clonotype occurred a few times. This chain connects TRBV7-2 to TRBJ2-2; possible D gene TRBD2, 5 bases. Trimming took 2 bases from V and 4 from J, leaving 11 bases between them. The CDR3 length is 15 residues. The germline V gene encodes CDR1 SGHTA and CDR2 FQGNSA. The CDR3 here is CASSLYGSSTGELFF. In DNA form, the CDR3 reads TGTGCCAGCAGCTTATATGGGAGTAGCACCGGGGAGCTGTTTTTT.

J is TRBJ2-3 and V is TRBV4-3; 7 bases are shared with TRBD2. Trimming removed 0 bases from V and 4 bases from J; junction bases left unmatched: 7. This CDR3 has 16 amino acids. Germline V CDR1 and CDR2: LGHNA, YSLEER. This CDR3 is CASSQDPTRGADTQYF. In DNA form, the CDR3 reads TGCGCCAGCAGCCAAGACCCCACTCGGGGGGCAGATACGCAGTATTTT.

The V and J genes are TRBV28 and TRBJ2-7; unclear D gene. This CDR3 is 15 amino acids long. Per the germline V gene, CDR1 is MDHEN and CDR2 is SYDVKM. Trimming removed 4 bases from V and 2 bases from J, with 15 bases in between. This chain's CDR3 is CASSSGWRKTYEQYF. CDR3 DNA: TGTGCCAGCAGTTCCGGGTGGCGCAAGACCTACGAGCAGTACTTC.

V and J are TRBV15 and TRBJ2-1; D is undetermined. V was clipped by 1 base and J by 3 bases, with 13 bases between them. Per the germline V gene, CDR1 is LNHNV and CDR2 is YYDKDF (reference sequence). The CDR3 is 16 amino acids. The CDR3 coding sequence is TGTGCCACCAGCAGAGCAGCAAACCCTAGCTACAATGAGCAGTTCTTC. Encoded protein: CATSRAANPSYNEQFF.

V is TRBV10-3 and J is TRBJ1-1; unclear D gene. V dropped 4 bases and J dropped 6 bases, with 18 bases sitting between them. Germline V gives CDR1 ENHRY, CDR2 SYGVKD. This CDR3 is 15 amino acids long. CDR3 DNA: TGTGCCATCAGTGCCCCCCAGGCCTCTGAGGCTGAAGCTTTCTTT. It yields the protein CAISAPQASEAEAFF.

There are a few counts of this clonotype. The rearrangement joins TRBV7-6 to TRBJ2-1; 7 bases line up with TRBD2. Germline CDR1 reads SGHVS; CDR2 reads FNYEAQ. The J segment lost 5 bases and the V segment lost 0 bases, leaving 4 bases of the junction unmatched. The CDR3 spans 15 residues. DNA of the CDR3: TGTGCCAGCAGCTTAGCGTGGAGCGGGAACAATGAGCAGTTCTTC. Translating gives CASSLAWSGNNEQFF.

This clonotype was recorded a few times. The V call is TRBV7-2, the J call TRBJ1-1; D remains ambiguous. This CDR3 region has 13 residues. The germline V gene has CDR1 SGHTA and CDR2 FQGNSA. V lost 3 bases and J 1 base, leaving 6 bases between the germline ends. The CDR3: CASSFDSNTEAFF. The DNA of the CDR3 is TGTGCCAGCAGCTTCGACTCGAACACTGAAGCTTTCTTT. The variable domain in full, completed from reference TRBV7-2 and TRBJ1-1, reads GAGVSQSPSNKVTEKGKDVELRCDPISGHTALYWYRQSLGQGLEFLIYFQGNSAPDKSGLPSDRFSAERTGGSVSTLTIQRTQQEDSAVYLCASSFDSNTEAFFGQGTRLTVV.

The J gene is TRBJ2-1, the V gene TRBV20-1; 8 bases align to TRBD1. In germline, CDR1 is DFQATT, CDR2 SNEGSKA (reference sequence). This CDR3 spans 14 amino acids. V was pared by 6 bases and J by 7 bases, with 11 bases of the junction left unmatched. The chain's CDR3 is CSATGQGAGNEQFF. DNA for the CDR3: TGCAGTGCCACCGGGCAGGGGGCAGGGAATGAGCAGTTCTTC.

The chain couples TRBV20-1 to TRBJ2-3, with 7 positions matching TRBD2. The CDR3 is 15 residues long. Germline values: CDR1 DFQATT, CDR2 SNEGSKA (reference sequence). Trimming cost V 2 bases and J 1 base; bases outside gene matches: 6. The CDR3 nucleotides read TGCAGTGCTAGATTCTGGACTAGAGGCACAGATACGCAGTATTTT. Its translation: CSARFWTRGTDTQYF.

This chain uses TRBV20-1 with TRBJ2-5; TRBD2 matches 8 bases. The germline gives CDR1 DFQATT, CDR2 SNEGSKA (reference sequence). Trimming at V came to 3 bases and at J to 7 bases, leaving 10 bases not matched to a gene. The CDR3 length is 14 residues. The CDR3 is CSASGAGVAVTQYF. CDR3 bases: TGCAGTGCTAGCGGAGCGGGAGTAGCCGTGACCCAGTACTTC.

This clonotype was seen just once. The V and J genes are TRBV29-1 and TRBJ2-5; D is ambiguous. V lost 4 bases, J lost 2 bases, and 11 bases lay in between. This CDR3 has 13 residues. The germline V gene has CDR1 SQVTM and CDR2 ANQGSEA. In nucleotides, the CDR3 is TGCAGCGTTGTTGGCCGGTCACAAGAGACCCAGTACTTC. Amino acids: CSVVGRSQETQYF.